A selection of T cell receptor beta chains follows, all from one sample in a study of T-cell reconstitution after alpha-beta-depleted transplantation in children. TCRdb analysed the PCR reads with MiXCR anew, one entry per CDR3 protein. The sample holds 70,000 to 95,000 distinct CDR3 sequences, 15% to 20% seen once. The sample in question was PBMCs, mostly from graft donor cells, obtained 360 days after TCRalphabeta/CD19-depleted stem cell transplant. The receptors derive from a male patient between 2 and 15 years old who had a stem cell transplant for acute lymphoblastic leukemia, so the T cells may come from the graft donor. Both conserved end residues are part of each CDR3. A D gene is named only where the DNA matches it firmly. Only some rows state a clone size, as once, few, many or a class for expanded clones.

V gene,clone size,D gene,J gene,CDR3 protein,CDR3 DNA
TRBV5-1,many,.,TRBJ2-5,CASSYPGRLYQETQYF,TGCGCCAGCAGCTACCCGGGACGGCTGTACCAAGAGACCCAGTACTTC
TRBV20-1,.,.,TRBJ2-2,CSASRGVNTGELFF,TGCAGTGCTAGTCGGGGAGTGAACACCGGGGAGCTGTTTTTT
TRBV6-1,few,TRBD1,TRBJ2-4,CASSGGQLLAKNIQYF,TGTGCCAGCAGTGGGGGACAGTTACTAGCCAAAAACATTCAGTACTTC
TRBV5-1,few,.,TRBJ1-3,CASSEDTGNTIYF,TGCGCCAGCAGCGAAGATACGGGAAACACCATATATTTT
TRBV12-3/TRBV12-4,many,.,TRBJ1-2,CASSLRANYGYTF,TGTGCCAGCAGTTTAAGGGCGAACTATGGCTACACCTTC
TRBV20-1,.,.,TRBJ2-1,CSASRTNNEQFF,TGCAGTGCTTCTAGGACGAACAATGAGCAGTTCTTC
TRBV9,.,.,TRBJ2-4,CASSSQDTGLAKNIQYF,TGTGCCAGCAGCTCCCAAGATACGGGACTAGCCAAAAACATTCAGTACTTC
TRBV3-1,many,TRBD1,TRBJ2-3,CASSLMPPGTGGGDTQYF,TGTGCCAGCAGCCTAATGCCCCCCGGGACAGGGGGGGGAGATACGCAGTATTTT
TRBV29-1,.,.,TRBJ1-4,CSVLLATNEKLFF,TGCAGCGTCCTTCTTGCAACTAATGAAAAACTGTTTTTT
TRBV7-9,.,TRBD2,TRBJ2-7,CANSFGWLAVSYEQYF,TGTGCCAACAGCTTTGGGTGGCTAGCGGTTTCCTACGAGCAGTACTTC
TRBV29-1,.,.,TRBJ1-1,CSVRVGRARTEAFF,TGCAGCGTTAGAGTGGGTAGGGCACGAACTGAAGCTTTCTTT
TRBV6-5,.,TRBD2,TRBJ2-7,CASSYLAGGPNEQYF,TGTGCCAGCAGTTACCTAGCGGGAGGGCCTAACGAGCAGTACTTC
TRBV20-1,few,TRBD2,TRBJ2-7,CSASPSGDPYEQYF,TGCAGTGCTAGCCCTAGCGGGGACCCCTACGAGCAGTACTTC
TRBV6-1,few,TRBD1,TRBJ2-7,CASSPRQGRPYEQYF,TGTGCCAGCAGTCCGCGACAGGGGCGCCCCTACGAGCAGTACTTC
TRBV5-1,many,.,TRBJ2-2,CASSSVPGELFF,TGCGCCAGCAGCTCTGTCCCCGGGGAGCTGTTTTTT
TRBV4-2,few,TRBD2,TRBJ2-7,CASSQAAGGIYEQYF,TGTGCCAGCAGCCAAGCGGCGGGAGGGATCTACGAGCAGTACTTC
TRBV5-1,many,TRBD2,TRBJ2-7,CASSLAASSGGTTYEQYF,TGCGCCAGCAGCTTGGCCGCTTCTAGCGGGGGCACAACCTACGAGCAGTACTTC
TRBV20-1,.,.,TRBJ2-7,CSARDTSSYEQYF,TGCAGTGCTAGGGACACAAGCTCCTACGAGCAGTACTTC
TRBV10-3,many,.,TRBJ2-3,CAISLRRAIIGTDTQYF,TGTGCCATCAGCCTCCGCCGGGCAATTATCGGCACAGATACGCAGTATTTT
TRBV6-1,many,.,TRBJ2-3,CASRDYREGSTDTQYF,TGTGCCAGCAGGGACTACAGGGAAGGGAGCACAGATACGCAGTATTTT
TRBV5-1,.,TRBD2,TRBJ2-7,CASSLRLASSYEQYF,TGCGCCAGCAGCCTCCGACTAGCTAGCTCCTACGAGCAGTACTTC
TRBV12-3/TRBV12-4,few,.,TRBJ1-6,CASRTRYNSPLHF,TGTGCCAGCAGAACGCGTTATAATTCACCCCTCCACTTT
TRBV5-1,few,TRBD2,TRBJ2-7,CASSVLAGPDEQYF,TGCGCCAGCAGCGTCCTAGCGGGACCGGACGAGCAGTACTTC
TRBV29-1,many,TRBD2,TRBJ2-1,CSVRLASRNEQFF,TGCAGCGTTCGACTAGCTAGCCGCAATGAGCAGTTCTTC
TRBV7-2,.,TRBD1,TRBJ2-5,CASSRQGVETQYF,TGTGCCAGCAGCAGACAGGGCGTGGAGACCCAGTACTTC
TRBV5-1,.,.,TRBJ2-1,CASSLETAMDEQFF,TGCGCCAGCAGCTTGGAGACTGCCATGGATGAGCAGTTCTTC
TRBV15,few,TRBD1,TRBJ2-3,CATSREGTAYTDTQYF,TGTGCCACCAGCAGAGAGGGGACAGCCTACACAGATACGCAGTATTTT
TRBV10-3,few,TRBD1,TRBJ2-7,CAIRDPGQGRYEQYF,TGTGCCATCAGGGACCCGGGACAGGGTCGTTACGAGCAGTACTTC
TRBV7-9,many,.,TRBJ2-5,CASSLVRGQETQYF,TGTGCCAGCAGCTTAGTTCGGGGACAAGAGACCCAGTACTTC
TRBV7-9,few,TRBD1,TRBJ1-5,CASSSTGGGQPQHF,TGTGCCAGCAGCTCGACAGGGGGAGGTCAGCCCCAGCATTTT
TRBV2,few,TRBD2,TRBJ2-1,CASRATSGKYNEQFF,TGTGCCAGCAGGGCCACTAGCGGGAAGTACAATGAGCAGTTCTTC
TRBV10-3,.,TRBD2,TRBJ2-2,CAIRNSGSTGELFF,TGTGCCATCAGGAATAGCGGGAGCACCGGGGAGCTGTTTTTT
TRBV7-9,.,.,TRBJ2-5,CASSSLGQIQETQYF,TGTGCCAGCAGCTCGCTAGGACAGATCCAAGAGACCCAGTACTTC
TRBV6-1,few,.,TRBJ1-1,CASRPRISMNTEAFF,TGTGCCAGTAGGCCCCGTATATCCATGAACACTGAAGCTTTCTTT
TRBV27,many,TRBD2,TRBJ2-1,CASSLSGTSYNEQFF,TGTGCCAGCAGTTTATCAGGGACTAGTTACAATGAGCAGTTCTTC
TRBV28,many,.,TRBJ2-1,CASSLQNEQFF,TGTGCCAGCAGTTTACAAAATGAGCAGTTCTTC
TRBV11-2,few,.,TRBJ2-3,CASSHPGLRADTQYF,TGTGCCAGCAGTCACCCGGGGTTAAGGGCAGATACGCAGTATTTT
TRBV7-9,few,.,TRBJ2-1,CASSLLGSGDNEQFF,TGTGCCAGCAGCTTACTGGGCTCAGGGGACAATGAGCAGTTCTTC
TRBV7-9,many,TRBD2,TRBJ2-3,CASKREGRTDTQYF,TGTGCCAGCAAGCGGGAGGGCCGAACAGATACGCAGTATTTT
TRBV29-1,many,.,TRBJ2-3,CSVEVQPHTDTQYF,TGCAGCGTTGAAGTTCAGCCGCACACAGATACGCAGTATTTT
TRBV20-1,.,TRBD2,TRBJ2-5,CSARMGAGERETQYF,TGCAGTGCTAGGATGGGAGCGGGAGAACGAGAGACCCAGTACTTC
TRBV19,few,.,TRBJ2-1,CASTMGLRAYNEQFF,TGTGCCAGTACGATGGGGCTAAGGGCCTACAATGAGCAGTTCTTC
TRBV4-1,few,.,TRBJ2-7,CASSQAPPQGKQYF,TGCGCCAGCAGCCAAGCCCCCCCGCAGGGAAAGCAGTACTTC
TRBV3-1,.,.,TRBJ2-5,CASSFVVPGQHLELETQYF,TGTGCCAGCAGTTTCGTTGTCCCCGGCCAGCACCTGGAACTAGAGACCCAGTACTTC
TRBV5-6,.,.,TRBJ2-2,CASSSPSTSTGELFF,TGTGCCAGCAGCAGCCCAAGTACATCCACCGGGGAGCTGTTTTTT
TRBV5-1,few,.,TRBJ2-5,CASSFGQPTSAETQYF,TGCGCCAGCAGCTTTGGACAGCCTACCTCGGCAGAGACCCAGTACTTC
TRBV10-3,few,.,TRBJ2-1,CAISDSLVIAADYNEQFF,TGTGCCATCAGTGACTCTTTAGTAATAGCAGCCGATTACAATGAGCAGTTCTTC
TRBV28,few,.,TRBJ2-2,CASRSSRLSYTGELFF,TGTGCCAGCAGGAGTTCGAGGCTTTCTTACACCGGGGAGCTGTTTTTT
TRBV12-3/TRBV12-4,few,.,TRBJ2-1,CASSSRPSSYNEQFF,TGTGCCAGCAGTTCGCGACCAAGCTCCTACAATGAGCAGTTCTTC
TRBV12-3/TRBV12-4,.,TRBD1,TRBJ1-6,CASSRQGVRYNSPLHF,TGTGCCAGCAGCCGACAGGGGGTCCGCTATAATTCACCCCTCCACTTT
TRBV7-8,.,TRBD2,TRBJ2-5,CASSVRAGGSQETQYF,TGTGCCAGCAGCGTAAGAGCGGGAGGGTCCCAAGAGACCCAGTACTTC
TRBV7-2,few,TRBD2,TRBJ2-1,CASSGRLADNEQFF,TGTGCCAGCAGCGGAAGACTAGCGGACAATGAGCAGTTCTTC
TRBV12-3/TRBV12-4,.,.,TRBJ1-4,CASSLGGGVEKLFF,TGTGCCAGCAGTTTAGGGGGAGGGGTCGAAAAACTGTTTTTT
TRBV10-3,.,TRBD2,TRBJ2-7,CAISEISGRRNEQYF,TGTGCCATCAGTGAGATTAGCGGGAGAAGGAACGAGCAGTACTTC